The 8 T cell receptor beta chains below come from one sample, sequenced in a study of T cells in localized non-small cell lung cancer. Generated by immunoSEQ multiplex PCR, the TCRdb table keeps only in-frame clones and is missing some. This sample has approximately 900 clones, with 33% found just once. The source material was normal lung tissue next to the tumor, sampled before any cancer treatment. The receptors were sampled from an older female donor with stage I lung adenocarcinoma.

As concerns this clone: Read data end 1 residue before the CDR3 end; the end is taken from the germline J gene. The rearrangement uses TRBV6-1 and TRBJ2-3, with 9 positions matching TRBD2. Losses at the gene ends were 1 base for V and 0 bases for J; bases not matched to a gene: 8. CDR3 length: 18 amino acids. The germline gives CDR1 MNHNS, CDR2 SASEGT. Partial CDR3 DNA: TGTGCCAGCAGTGAAGGGCTAGCGGGGCCTGCTAGCACAGATACGCAGTAT. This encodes CASSEGLAGPASTDTQY. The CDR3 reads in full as CASSEGLAGPASTDTQYF.

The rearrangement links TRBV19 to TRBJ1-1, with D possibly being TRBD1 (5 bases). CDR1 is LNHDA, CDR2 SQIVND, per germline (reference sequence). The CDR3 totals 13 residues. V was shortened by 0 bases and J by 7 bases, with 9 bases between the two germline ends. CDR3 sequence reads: CASSIDLTGEAFF. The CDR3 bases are TGTGCCAGTAGTATAGACTTAACAGGTGAAGCTTTCTTT.

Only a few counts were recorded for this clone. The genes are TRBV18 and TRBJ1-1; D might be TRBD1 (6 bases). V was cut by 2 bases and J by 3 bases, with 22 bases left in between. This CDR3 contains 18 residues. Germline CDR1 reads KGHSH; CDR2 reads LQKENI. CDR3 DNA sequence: TGTGCCAGCTCACCAGCCCATTCGGTGTGGGGGCCGGACACTGAAGCTTTCTTT. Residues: CASSPAHSVWGPDTEAFF.

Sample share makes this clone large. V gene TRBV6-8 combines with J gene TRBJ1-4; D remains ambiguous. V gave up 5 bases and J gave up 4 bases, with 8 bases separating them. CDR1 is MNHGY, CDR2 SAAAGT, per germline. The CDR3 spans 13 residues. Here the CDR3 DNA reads TGTGCCAGCAGTGAGACGGTTAATGAAAAACTGTTTTTT. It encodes CASSETVNEKLFF.

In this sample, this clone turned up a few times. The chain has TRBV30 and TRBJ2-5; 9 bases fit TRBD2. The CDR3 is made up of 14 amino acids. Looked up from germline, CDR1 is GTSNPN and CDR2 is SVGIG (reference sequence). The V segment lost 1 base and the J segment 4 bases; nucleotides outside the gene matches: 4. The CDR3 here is CAWSGAGGLETQYF. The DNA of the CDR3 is TGTGCCTGGAGTGGCGCGGGAGGGTTAGAGACCCAGTACTTC.

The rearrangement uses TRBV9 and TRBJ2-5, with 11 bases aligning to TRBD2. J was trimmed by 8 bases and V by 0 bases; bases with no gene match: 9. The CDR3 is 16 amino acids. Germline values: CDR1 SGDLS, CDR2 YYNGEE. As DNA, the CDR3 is TGTGCCAGCAGCGTAGGTAGCGGGGGGGCCACGAAAACCCAGTACTTC. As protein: CASSVGSGGATKTQYF. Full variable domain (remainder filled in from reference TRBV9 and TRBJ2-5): DSGVTQTPKHLITATGQRVTLRCSPRSGDLSVYWYQQSLDQGLQFLIQYYNGEERAKGNILERFSAQQFPDLHSELNLSSLELGDSALYFCASSVGSGGATKTQYFGPGTRLLVL.

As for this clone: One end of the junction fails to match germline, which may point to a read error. The CDR3 DNA is TGTGCCAGTAGTTGGGGGAGTGACACCGGGGAGCTGTTTTTT. This translates into CASSWGSDTGELFF. V gene TRBV6-8 combines with J gene TRBJ2-2; tentatively, D is TRBD1 or TRBD2 (5 bases each). The CDR3 has 14 amino acids. CDR1 and CDR2 from the germline V gene are MNHGY and SAAAGT.

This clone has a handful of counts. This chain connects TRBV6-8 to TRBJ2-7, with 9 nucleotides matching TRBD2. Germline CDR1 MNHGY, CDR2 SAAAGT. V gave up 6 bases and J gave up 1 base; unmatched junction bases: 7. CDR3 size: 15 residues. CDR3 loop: CASRPGTSNSYEQYF. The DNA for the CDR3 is TGTGCCAGCAGACCTGGGACTAGCAATTCCTACGAGCAGTACTTC.